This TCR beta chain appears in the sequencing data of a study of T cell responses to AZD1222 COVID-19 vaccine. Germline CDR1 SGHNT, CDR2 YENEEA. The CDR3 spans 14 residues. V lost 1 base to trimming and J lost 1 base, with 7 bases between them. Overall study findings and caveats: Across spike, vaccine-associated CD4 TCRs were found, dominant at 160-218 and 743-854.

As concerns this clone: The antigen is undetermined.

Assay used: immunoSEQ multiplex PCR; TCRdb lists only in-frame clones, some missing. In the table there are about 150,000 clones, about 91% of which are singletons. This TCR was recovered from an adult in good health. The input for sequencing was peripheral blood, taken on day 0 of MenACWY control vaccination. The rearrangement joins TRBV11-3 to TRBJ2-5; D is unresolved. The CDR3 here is CASSLVTGQETQYF. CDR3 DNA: TGTGCCAGCAGCTTAGTGACGGGCCAAGAGACCCAGTACTTC.